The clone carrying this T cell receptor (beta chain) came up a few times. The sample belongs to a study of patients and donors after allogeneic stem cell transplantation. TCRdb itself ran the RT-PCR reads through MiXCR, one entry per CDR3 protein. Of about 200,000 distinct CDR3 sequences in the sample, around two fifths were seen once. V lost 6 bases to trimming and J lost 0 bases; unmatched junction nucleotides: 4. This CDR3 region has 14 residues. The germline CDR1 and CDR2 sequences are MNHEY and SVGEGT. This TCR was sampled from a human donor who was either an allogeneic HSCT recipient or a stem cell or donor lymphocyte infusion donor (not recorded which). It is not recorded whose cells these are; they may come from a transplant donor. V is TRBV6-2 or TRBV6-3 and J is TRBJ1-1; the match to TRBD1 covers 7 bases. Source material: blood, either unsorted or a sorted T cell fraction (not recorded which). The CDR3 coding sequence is TGTGCCAGCAGACGGGACAGTATGAACACTGAAGCTTTCTTT. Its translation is CASRRDSMNTEAFF.